This T cell receptor beta chain was observed in a study of shared clonotypes between healthy human individuals. Study-wide results and caveats: Shared across a handful of donors were 4% to 6% of the naive CD4 clonotypes.

Replicate PCRs for sorted subsets used 200 ng DNA; this equaled tens of thousands of T cell genomes. This table comes from immunoSEQ multiplex PCR, and its TCRdb copy is limited to in-frame clones, with some not included. The sample lists under 2.5 million clones, around 90% occurring once. In germline, CDR1 is SGHTA, CDR2 FQGNSA. V lost 4 bases, J lost 0 bases, and 4 bases lay in between. The CDR3 has 12 residues. This clone has just one count. No antigen is known for it. The clonotype comes from a man between 18 and 29 years old in good health. Some clones in this sample may be carry-over from other donors' samples. This chain uses TRBV7-2 with TRBJ2-7; D gene uncertain. Sequencing was performed on naive CD4+ T cells from PBMCs. Regarding subset: CD45RA+ positively selected. The CDR3 here is CASSWNSYEQYF. The CDR3 DNA sequence: TGTGCCAGCAGCTGGAACTCCTACGAGCAGTACTTC.